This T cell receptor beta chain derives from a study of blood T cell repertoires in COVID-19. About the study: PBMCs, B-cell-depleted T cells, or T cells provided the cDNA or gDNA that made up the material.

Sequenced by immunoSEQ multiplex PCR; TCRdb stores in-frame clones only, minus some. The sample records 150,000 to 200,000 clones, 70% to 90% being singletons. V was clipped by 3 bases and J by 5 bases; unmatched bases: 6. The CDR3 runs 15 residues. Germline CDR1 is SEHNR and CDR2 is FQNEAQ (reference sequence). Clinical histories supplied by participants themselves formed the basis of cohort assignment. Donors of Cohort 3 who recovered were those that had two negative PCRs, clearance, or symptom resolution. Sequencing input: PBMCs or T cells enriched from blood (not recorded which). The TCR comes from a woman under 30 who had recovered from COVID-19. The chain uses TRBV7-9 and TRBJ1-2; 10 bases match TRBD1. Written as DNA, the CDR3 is TGTGCCAGCAGCTTGGGGGACAGGGGATCATATGGCTACACCTTC. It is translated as CASSLGDRGSYGYTF.